Sequencing of this T cell receptor beta chain was carried out in a study of cytomegalovirus exposure and HLA in healthy donors. The study, taken as a whole, reports: Per a later analysis, about 17,000 TCR beta sequences showed association with HLA alleles at 0.05 false discovery rate. When analyzed later, a missense DCLRE1C variant was found to be linked to TCR beta V- and J-gene trimming. Later analysis placed DRB1 highest and HLA-C lowest in TCR association rates, which differed by HLA locus.

A multiplex PCR was run with 60 Vbeta primers and 13 Jbeta primers. Assay: immunoSEQ multiplex PCR; the TCRdb copy retains only in-frame clones and omits some. The profile shows roughly 200,000 clones, just over 75% of them singletons. On this clone itself: What it binds is unknown.

Material: PBMCs. This TCR came from a man younger than 35 in good health and CMV-seronegative.

CDR3 residues: CAISGSGTLLAYNEQFF. DNA for the CDR3: TGTGCCATCAGTGGGAGCGGGACTCTCCTGGCCTACAATGAGCAGTTCTTC. This chain joins TRBV10-3 and TRBJ2-1, with TRBD2 identical over 7 bases. The CDR3 is made up of 17 amino acids. Unmatched junction bases numbered 11, after V lost 4 bases and J lost 2 bases. CDR1 and CDR2 from the germline V gene are ENHRY and SYGVKD.